This is a list of T cell receptor beta chains from one sample in a study of graft-versus-host responses after intestinal transplantation. Which antigens these TCRs recognize remains unknown. TCRdb's copy holds only in-frame clones and misses some; the assay was immunoSEQ multiplex PCR. The repertoire includes about 51,000 clones, around 96% of them detected once, and 0.23% sits in the top ten. Source: unstimulated CD8+ T cells sorted from spleen or lymph node cells, taken before transplant. The source of these receptors is a human donor who was the organ donor for an intestinal transplant. Each CDR3 is given with its conserved first and last residue. A D gene is named only where the DNA matches it firmly. A row's size may be missing; if present it is once, few, many or a size class.

clone_size: -; v_call: TRBV4-1; d_call: -; j_call: TRBJ1-1; cdr3_aa: CASSHPAGSVTEAFF; cdr3_nt: TGCGCCAGCAGCCACCCGGCAGGGTCGGTAACTGAAGCTTTCTTT
clone_size: -; v_call: TRBV7-8; d_call: -; j_call: TRBJ2-7; cdr3_aa: CASNLGFDEQYF; cdr3_nt: TGTGCCAGCAACTTAGGGTTCGACGAGCAGTACTTC
clone_size: -; v_call: TRBV10-1; d_call: -; j_call: TRBJ1-1; cdr3_aa: CASSEFQTARVMNTEAFF; cdr3_nt: TGCGCCAGCAGTGAGTTCCAGACAGCGAGAGTAATGAACACTGAAGCTTTCTTT
clone_size: -; v_call: TRBV5-5; d_call: -; j_call: TRBJ2-7; cdr3_aa: CASRGAALARTYEQYF; cdr3_nt: TGTGCCAGCAGGGGGGCCGCCCTAGCGCGGACCTACGAGCAGTACTTC
clone_size: -; v_call: TRBV7-9; d_call: -; j_call: TRBJ2-7; cdr3_aa: CASSSINTYEQYF; cdr3_nt: TGTGCCAGCAGCTCAATAAACACCTACGAGCAGTACTTC
clone_size: -; v_call: TRBV10-1; d_call: -; j_call: TRBJ2-1; cdr3_aa: CASSPTLGTIQFF; cdr3_nt: TGCGCCAGCAGCCCCACCCTGGGTACCATCCAGTTCTTC
clone_size: once; v_call: TRBV28; d_call: -; j_call: TRBJ2-7; cdr3_aa: CASSLFWGPLDYEQYF; cdr3_nt: TGTGCCAGCAGTTTATTCTGGGGTCCATTGGACTACGAGCAGTACTTC
clone_size: -; v_call: TRBV13; d_call: -; j_call: TRBJ1-1; cdr3_aa: CASSSRTENTEAFF; cdr3_nt: TGTGCCAGCAGTTCCCGGACGGAGAACACTGAAGCTTTCTTT
clone_size: -; v_call: TRBV5-5; d_call: -; j_call: TRBJ1-1; cdr3_aa: CASSLVPSYMNTEAFF; cdr3_nt: TGTGCCAGCAGCTTGGTTCCCAGTTACATGAACACTGAAGCTTTCTTT
clone_size: -; v_call: TRBV30; d_call: -; j_call: TRBJ1-3; cdr3_aa: CAWEEGTSGNTIYF; cdr3_nt: TGTGCCTGGGAAGAGGGGACCTCTGGAAACACCATATATTTT
clone_size: -; v_call: TRBV15; d_call: -; j_call: TRBJ1-6; cdr3_aa: CATSRAGTILNSPLHF; cdr3_nt: TGTGCCACCAGCAGAGCCGGGACAATTCTAAATTCACCCCTCCACTTT
clone_size: -; v_call: TRBV18; d_call: -; j_call: TRBJ2-7; cdr3_aa: CASSQGNGYEQYF; cdr3_nt: TGTGCCAGCTCACAGGGGAACGGCTACGAGCAGTACTTC
clone_size: -; v_call: TRBV10-3; d_call: -; j_call: TRBJ2-5; cdr3_aa: CAISDRGTTEETQYF; cdr3_nt: TGTGCCATCAGTGACAGAGGAACTACCGAAGAGACCCAGTACTTC
clone_size: once; v_call: TRBV9; d_call: -; j_call: TRBJ1-1; cdr3_aa: CASSAGGDLKAFF; cdr3_nt: TGTGCCAGCAGCGCCGGGGGGGACCTGAAAGCTTTCTTT
clone_size: -; v_call: TRBV4-1; d_call: TRBD2; j_call: TRBJ2-3; cdr3_aa: CASSPGLAATDTQYF; cdr3_nt: TGCGCCAGCAGCCCAGGACTAGCGGCCACAGATACGCAGTATTTT
clone_size: -; v_call: TRBV27; d_call: -; j_call: TRBJ2-3; cdr3_aa: CASSYTSTDTQYF; cdr3_nt: TGTGCCAGCAGTTATACTAGCACAGATACGCAGTATTTT
clone_size: -; v_call: TRBV13; d_call: -; j_call: TRBJ1-1; cdr3_aa: CASSLPGQIEAFF; cdr3_nt: TGTGCCAGCAGCCTGCCGGGACAAATTGAAGCTTTCTTT
clone_size: -; v_call: TRBV13; d_call: TRBD2; j_call: TRBJ2-2; cdr3_aa: CASSLGTSGYNTGELFF; cdr3_nt: TGTGCCAGCAGCTTAGGGACTAGCGGTTACAACACCGGGGAGCTGTTTTTT
clone_size: -; v_call: TRBV7-9; d_call: -; j_call: TRBJ1-1; cdr3_aa: CASSLSERGTEAFF; cdr3_nt: TGTGCCAGCAGCTTGTCGGAAAGGGGAACTGAAGCTTTCTTT
clone_size: -; v_call: TRBV5-6; d_call: -; j_call: TRBJ2-1; cdr3_aa: CASSLAPTGNNEQFF; cdr3_nt: TGTGCCAGCAGCTTGGCCCCAACAGGAAACAATGAGCAGTTCTTC
clone_size: -; v_call: TRBV6-1; d_call: -; j_call: TRBJ1-4; cdr3_aa: CASEREKLFF; cdr3_nt: TGTGCCAGCGAGAGGGAAAAACTGTTTTTT
clone_size: once; v_call: TRBV29-1; d_call: TRBD2; j_call: TRBJ2-1; cdr3_aa: CSVEFQRGINEQFF; cdr3_nt: TGCAGCGTTGAATTCCAGCGGGGGATAAATGAGCAGTTCTTC
clone_size: -; v_call: TRBV27; d_call: -; j_call: TRBJ2-2; cdr3_aa: CASSLLGNTGELFF; cdr3_nt: TGTGCCAGCAGTTTATTAGGGAACACCGGGGAGCTGTTTTTT
clone_size: -; v_call: TRBV6-5; d_call: TRBD1; j_call: TRBJ2-2; cdr3_aa: CASRPDRDRVEELFF; cdr3_nt: TGTGCCAGCAGGCCCGACCGGGACAGGGTGGAGGAGCTGTTTTTT
clone_size: -; v_call: TRBV28; d_call: -; j_call: TRBJ1-6; cdr3_aa: CASSLTKGTSSYNSPLHF; cdr3_nt: TGTGCCAGCAGTTTAACGAAGGGCACAAGCTCCTATAATTCACCCCTCCACTTT
clone_size: -; v_call: TRBV11-2; d_call: TRBD1; j_call: TRBJ2-2; cdr3_aa: CASSETGGGTNTGELFF; cdr3_nt: TGTGCCAGCAGCGAGACAGGGGGGGGTACGAACACCGGGGAGCTGTTTTTT
clone_size: -; v_call: TRBV2; d_call: -; j_call: TRBJ2-7; cdr3_aa: CASSYAPGHKSYEQYF; cdr3_nt: TGTGCCAGCAGTTACGCTCCGGGACACAAATCCTACGAGCAGTACTTC
clone_size: -; v_call: TRBV27; d_call: TRBD1; j_call: TRBJ2-7; cdr3_aa: CASSKRQGREQYF; cdr3_nt: TGTGCCAGCAGCAAAAGACAGGGGAGAGAGCAGTACTTC
clone_size: -; v_call: TRBV6-6; d_call: TRBD1; j_call: TRBJ2-3; cdr3_aa: CASSSVQGAVDTQYF; cdr3_nt: TGTGCCAGCAGTTCGGTACAGGGGGCCGTAGATACGCAGTATTTT
clone_size: -; v_call: TRBV30; d_call: -; j_call: TRBJ1-2; cdr3_aa: CAWSVSPSDYYGYTF; cdr3_nt: TGTGCCTGGAGTGTAAGTCCCTCGGATTACTATGGCTACACCTTC
clone_size: -; v_call: TRBV14; d_call: -; j_call: TRBJ2-7; cdr3_aa: CASSQGGEQYF; cdr3_nt: TGTGCCAGCAGCCAAGGGGGCGAGCAGTACTTC
clone_size: once; v_call: TRBV10-3; d_call: -; j_call: TRBJ1-2; cdr3_aa: CAISVSMSYGYTF; cdr3_nt: TGTGCCATCAGTGTATCGATGAGTTATGGCTACACCTTC
clone_size: -; v_call: TRBV27; d_call: TRBD2; j_call: TRBJ2-7; cdr3_aa: CASSLGLAGIYEQYF; cdr3_nt: TGTGCCAGCAGTTTGGGACTAGCGGGAATCTACGAGCAGTACTTC